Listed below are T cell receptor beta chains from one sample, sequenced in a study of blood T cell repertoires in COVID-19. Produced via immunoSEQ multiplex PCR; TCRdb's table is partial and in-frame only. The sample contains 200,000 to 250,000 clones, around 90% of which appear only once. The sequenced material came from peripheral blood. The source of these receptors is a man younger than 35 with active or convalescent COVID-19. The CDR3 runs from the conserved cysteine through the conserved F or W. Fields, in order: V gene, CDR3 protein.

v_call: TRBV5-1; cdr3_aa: CASSLDGQASYEQYF
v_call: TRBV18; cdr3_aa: CASSRTSGSGAEQFF
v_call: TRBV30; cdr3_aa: CAWSEGINQPQHF
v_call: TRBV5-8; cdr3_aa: CASPLGDIPYEQYF
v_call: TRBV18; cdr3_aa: CASSPGQSSGNTIYF
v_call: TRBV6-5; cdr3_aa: CASSRTGMNTEAFF
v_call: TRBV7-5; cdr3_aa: CARSLEGGVSNYGYTF
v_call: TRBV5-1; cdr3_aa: CASSLFGREGLDEQFF
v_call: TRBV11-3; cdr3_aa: CASSLGPGEQYF
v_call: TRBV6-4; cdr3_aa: CASSDLAGSNEQFF
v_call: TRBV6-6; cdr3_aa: CASSYGGSKVEAFF
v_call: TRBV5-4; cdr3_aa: CASSLRGATYEQYF
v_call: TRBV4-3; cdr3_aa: CASSQGFSQETQYF
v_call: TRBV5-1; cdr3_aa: CASRVIAGGSGDTQYF
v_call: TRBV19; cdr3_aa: CASSDRGGEKLFF
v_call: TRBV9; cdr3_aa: CASSVQGAEVNTEAFF
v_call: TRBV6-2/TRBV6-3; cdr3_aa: CASSSWAGAWNEQFF
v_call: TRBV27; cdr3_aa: CASSSGGEQFF
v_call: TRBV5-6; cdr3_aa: CASSLVIAGGPGNEQFF
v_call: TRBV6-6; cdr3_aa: CASSRDRLPNEQYF
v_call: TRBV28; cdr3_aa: CASRRDSSSNQPQHF
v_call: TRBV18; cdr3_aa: CASSPAGFGGYTF
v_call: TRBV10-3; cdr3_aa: CAISSVPGLDAYEQYF
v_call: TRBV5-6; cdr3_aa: CASSLGKELMTGELFF
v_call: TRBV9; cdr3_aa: CASSGGDSSTDTQYF
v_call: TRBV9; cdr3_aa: CASSVNQDEKLFF
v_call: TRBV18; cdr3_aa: CASSLDRDRGQPQHF
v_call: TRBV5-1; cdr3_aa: CASSSDRGREKLFF
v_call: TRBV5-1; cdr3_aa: CASSFSGLTDTQYF
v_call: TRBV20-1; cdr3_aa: CSARTVGYTF
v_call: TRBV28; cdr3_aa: CASISGTGDEQFF
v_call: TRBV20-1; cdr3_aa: CSASHRDSYSPLHF
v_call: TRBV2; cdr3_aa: CASTPEGRSSYEQYF
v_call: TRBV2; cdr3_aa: CASTTGGNTEAFF
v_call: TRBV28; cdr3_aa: CASRGGGEGNEQFF
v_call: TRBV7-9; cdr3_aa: CASSLHSNYGYTF
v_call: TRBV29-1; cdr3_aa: CSVADSSTNEKLFF
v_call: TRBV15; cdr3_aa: CATSTDSNTEAFF
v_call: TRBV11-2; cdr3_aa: CASRGTGRVTGELFF
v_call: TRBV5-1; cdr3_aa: CASRPDSIPGNTIYF
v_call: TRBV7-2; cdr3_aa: CASSPDGGFAPELFF
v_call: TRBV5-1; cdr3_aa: CASSSYWASSSEQYF
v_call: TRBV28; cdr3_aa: CASSSPGSTGELFF
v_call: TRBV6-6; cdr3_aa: CASRTGTAPRNEQFF